The rows below give T cell receptor beta chains drawn from one sample of a study of cytomegalovirus exposure and HLA in healthy donors. Produced via immunoSEQ multiplex PCR; TCRdb's table is partial and in-frame only. The data show some 110,000 clones, 70% to 80% seen once. The sample taken for sequencing was PBMCs. Source of these receptors: a woman between 18 and 29 years old in good health and CMV-seropositive. The CDR3 runs from the conserved cysteine through the conserved F or W. The D gene is left open where the match is weak. Clone size is stated in some rows and not others, as once, few, many or a class when expanded.

size | J | D | V | DNA | CDR3
- | TRBJ2-7 | - | TRBV6-1 | TGTGCCAGCAGTCTGATGCGAGGGAACGAGCAGTACTTC | CASSLMRGNEQYF
once | TRBJ1-4 | - | TRBV18 | TGTGCCAGCCGGAGCGGGACTAGGAATGAAAAACTGTTTTTT | CASRSGTRNEKLFF
- | TRBJ2-5 | TRBD1 | TRBV28 | TGTGCCAGCAGTCAGACAGGGTTCCAAGAGACCCAGTACTTC | CASSQTGFQETQYF
once | TRBJ2-7 | TRBD1 | TRBV6-5 | TGTGCCAGCCGGAGGCAGGGGGCTCTCTACGAGCAGTACTTC | CASRRQGALYEQYF
- | TRBJ1-1 | - | TRBV5-1 | TGCGCCAGCAGCTTTCGGGGGACTGAAGCTTTCTTT | CASSFRGTEAFF
- | TRBJ1-4 | - | TRBV6-5 | TGTGCCAGCAGGCGGGGTAATGAAAAACTGTTTTTT | CASRRGNEKLFF
- | TRBJ2-7 | TRBD1 | TRBV25-1 | TGTGCCAGCAGCGATAAGGGACAGCGATCCTACGAGCAGTACTTC | CASSDKGQRSYEQYF
- | TRBJ1-2 | - | TRBV6-1 | TGTGCCAGCAGTGAATATCGGAGGGCTGGCTACACCTTC | CASSEYRRAGYTF
- | TRBJ2-1 | - | TRBV6-1 | TGTGCCAGCAGTCAAAAACAGCTCTCCTACAATGAGCAGTTCTTC | CASSQKQLSYNEQFF
- | TRBJ1-2 | TRBD1 | TRBV19 | TGTGCCAGTAGTATAGACGGACAGGGGGGCTATGGCTACACCTTC | CASSIDGQGGYGYTF
- | TRBJ2-3 | - | TRBV5-4 | TGTGCCAGCAGCTTGGTCCAGGGGAGAGATACGCAGTATTTT | CASSLVQGRDTQYF
- | TRBJ2-5 | TRBD1 | TRBV5-4 | TGTGCCAGCAGCTACCAGTGGGACAGGGGTGAGACCCAGTACTTC | CASSYQWDRGETQYF
few | TRBJ1-1 | - | TRBV23-1 | TGCGCCAGCAGTCAATCGAGGCACACACCAGGGGCAAACACTGAAGCTTTCTTT | CASSQSRHTPGANTEAFF
few | TRBJ2-7 | - | TRBV10-1 | TGCGCCAGCAGTGAGTCGGAAGGCAGGGGCTACGAGCAGTACTTC | CASSESEGRGYEQYF
- | TRBJ2-1 | TRBD2 | TRBV7-3 | TGTGCCAGCAGCTTAATTGGGACTAGCGGGGCCTCCTACAATGAGCAGTTCTTC | CASSLIGTSGASYNEQFF
- | TRBJ1-1 | - | TRBV5-1 | TGCGCCAGCAGCTTGGGCCTGTTAGACACTGAAGCTTTCTTT | CASSLGLLDTEAFF
- | TRBJ1-2 | - | TRBV18 | TGTGCCAGCTCTGGCGAGACGGGGAACTATGGCTACACCTTC | CASSGETGNYGYTF
- | TRBJ2-7 | TRBD2 | TRBV6-5 | TGTGCCAGCAGTTACCTAGGTAGCGGGAGGTACGAGCAGTACTTC | CASSYLGSGRYEQYF
- | TRBJ2-7 | TRBD1 | TRBV7-2 | TGTGCCAGCAGCTTATGGGACAGGGTGAGCGAGCAGTACTTC | CASSLWDRVSEQYF
- | TRBJ2-1 | - | TRBV7-3 | TGTGCCAGCAGCTTAGGACTCGACTTGCGGTACAATGAGCAGTTCTTC | CASSLGLDLRYNEQFF
- | TRBJ1-2 | TRBD1 | TRBV28 | TGTGCCAGCAGTGTAAGGGGACAGGGCTATGGCTACACCTTC | CASSVRGQGYGYTF
once | TRBJ2-3 | - | TRBV6-1 | TGTGCCAGCAGTGACCCGGCCGGGGGTTACACAGATACGCAGTATTTT | CASSDPAGGYTDTQYF
- | TRBJ2-7 | TRBD1 | TRBV16 | TGTGCCAGCAGCCAGAGAGGGACAGGGACCGAGCAGTACTTC | CASSQRGTGTEQYF
- | TRBJ2-1 | TRBD2 | TRBV28 | TGTGCCAGCAGCCAACGCACCCTGGCGGGAGGAGGCTACAATGAGCAGTTCTTC | CASSQRTLAGGGYNEQFF
- | TRBJ1-3 | - | TRBV5-6 | TGTGCCAGCAGCTTGACAGGCCTTGGAAACACCATATATTTT | CASSLTGLGNTIYF
once | TRBJ2-3 | TRBD1 | TRBV2 | TGTGCCAGCTTACAGGGGGAAACAGATACGCAGTATTTT | CASLQGETDTQYF
- | TRBJ1-4 | - | TRBV5-4 | TGTGCCAGCAGCTTGTCAAGGGGTGGTGAAAAACTGTTTTTT | CASSLSRGGEKLFF
once | TRBJ1-2 | - | TRBV30 | TGTGCCTGGAGTGACAGGAACTATGGCTACACCTTC | CAWSDRNYGYTF
- | TRBJ2-3 | TRBD1 | TRBV25-1 | TGTGCCAGCAGTGAGGACAGGGCTGGAGATACGCAGTATTTT | CASSEDRAGDTQYF
- | TRBJ2-5 | TRBD1 | TRBV7-9 | TGTGCCAGCAGCCCCACCAACAGGGGAGAGACCCAGTACTTC | CASSPTNRGETQYF
- | TRBJ2-7 | TRBD1 | TRBV4-1 | TGCGCCAGCAGCCTAAGGGACAGCGGCTACGAGCAGTACTTC | CASSLRDSGYEQYF
few | TRBJ2-1 | TRBD2 | TRBV5-4 | TGTGCCAGCAGCTTTGGGACTAGCTGGGAGCAGTTCTTC | CASSFGTSWEQFF
- | TRBJ2-5 | TRBD1 | TRBV9 | TGTGCCAGCAGTCCAAATCCAGGGGGCGAGGAGACCCAGTACTTC | CASSPNPGGEETQYF
- | TRBJ2-1 | TRBD2 | TRBV30 | TGTGTCTCCCAGACTAGCAGAAGTTCCGGTGTGTACAATGAGCAGTTCTTC | CVSQTSRSSGVYNEQFF
few | TRBJ2-5 | TRBD2 | TRBV2 | TGTGCCAGCAGTGAAGTGGACCTAGCGGGTTATGAGACCCAGTACTTC | CASSEVDLAGYETQYF
- | TRBJ2-1 | - | TRBV5-1 | TGCGCCAGTAGGGGGTCCTACAATGAGCAGTTCTTC | CASRGSYNEQFF
- | TRBJ1-1 | TRBD1 | TRBV13 | TGTGCCAGCAGCCCCCGGGACAGCCAAGTAGAAGCTTTCTTT | CASSPRDSQVEAFF
few | TRBJ2-1 | TRBD2 | TRBV6-1 | TGTGCCAGCAGTGAAGCGCCTTTTGGAGTAGCGGGAGGGTTCGGGCAGTTCTTC | CASSEAPFGVAGGFGQFF
few | TRBJ2-7 | - | TRBV5-6 | TGTGCCAGCAGCTTCCGGGAGCCCCCCTACGAGCAGTACTTC | CASSFREPPYEQYF
- | TRBJ1-2 | - | TRBV19 | TGTGCCAGTAGTTTCGGACAGCACTATGGCTACACCTTC | CASSFGQHYGYTF
- | TRBJ2-5 | - | TRBV5-1 | TGCGCCAGCAGCCCCATGCTAGGGGCACAAGAGACCCAGTACTTC | CASSPMLGAQETQYF
- | TRBJ2-7 | - | TRBV5-1 | TGCGCCAGGGGGCCCTACGAGCAGTACTTC | CARGPYEQYF